This TCR beta chain derives from a study of OX40 agonist ivuxolimab in advanced cancers. Study-level points and caveats: Among the lowest peripheral clonal expansion occurred in 0.1-3.0 mg/kg partial responders. The mean number of expanded clones was higher in CD8+ T cells than in CD4+.

Assay: immunoSEQ multiplex PCR; the TCRdb copy retains only in-frame clones and omits some. The sample lists about 86,000 clones; about 90% were seen once. In the case of this clone: What it binds is not known.

V was trimmed by 2 bases and J by 3 bases, leaving 16 bases between them. The CDR3 sequence is 16 residues long. Germline V gives CDR1 SGHAT, CDR2 FQDESV (reference sequence). The source material was CD4+ or CD8+ T cells sorted from blood, sampled in a trial of the OX40 agonist ivuxolimab. The sequence was collected from an adult with an advanced solid tumor such as melanoma, head and neck, liver or kidney cancer. The chain joins TRBV11-1 to TRBJ1-1, with no clear D. The CDR3 region is CASSLNFGGLDTEAFF. The DNA for the CDR3 is TGTGCCAGCAGCTTAAATTTTGGCGGATTAGACACTGAAGCTTTCTTT.